The clone carrying this TCR beta chain was observed a handful of times. Preparing the TCRbeta library involved the use of unique molecular identifiers. TCRdb used MiXCR to reprocess the PCR reads, holding one entry per CDR3 protein. The sample records more than 550,000 distinct CDR3 sequences, about 10% being singletons. This entry belongs to a study of T-cell reconstitution after alpha-beta-depleted transplantation in children. Germline loops: CDR1 MNHNS, CDR2 SASEGT. V was shortened by 7 bases and J by 7 bases, with 23 bases between the two germline ends. The length of the CDR3 is 16 residues. The sequenced sample was PBMCs from the stem cell graft donor, obtained from the stem cell graft. The TCR sequence derives from a human donor who donated a stem cell graft to a child with acute myeloid leukemia. The chain recombines TRBV6-1 with TRBJ1-5; D is ambiguous. The CDR3 DNA is TGTGCCAGCATCCCCTTCGGAGGGAGGTTAGAGCAGCCCCAGCATTTT. This translates into CASIPFGGRLEQPQHF.